A selection of T cell receptor beta chains follows, all from one sample in a study of cytomegalovirus exposure and HLA in healthy donors. Repertoires were generated with immunoSEQ multiplex PCR, while TCRdb's copy carries only in-frame clones and drops some. The data contain under 200,000 clones, around 79% of them seen just once; the ten biggest clones take up about 7.9%. The sequencing sample was made of PBMCs. The receptors were gathered from a male donor in good health and CMV-seropositive. CDR3s include the opening cysteine and the closing phenylalanine or tryptophan. The D gene is left open where the match is weak. Expanded clones are given a class, and other clones once, few, many or no size at all.

TRBJ1-4,-,TRBV5-1,TRBD1,CASSRGVTGGANEKLFF,TGCGCCAGCAGCAGGGGGGTGACAGGGGGTGCTAATGAAAAACTGTTTTTT
TRBJ2-2,-,TRBV11-3,-,CASSATRLNTGELFF,TGTGCCAGCAGCGCCACTAGATTAAACACCGGGGAGCTGTTTTTT
TRBJ1-2,-,TRBV27,-,CASSLDINSEKYGYTF,TGTGCCAGCAGTTTGGACATAAACTCTGAAAAGTATGGCTACACCTTC
TRBJ2-1,-,TRBV7-2,TRBD2,CASSPGRAGGPYNEQFF,TGTGCCAGCAGCCCTGGTCGAGCGGGGGGGCCATACAATGAGCAGTTCTTC
TRBJ2-4,-,TRBV5-1,TRBD2,CASSSGGPDIQYF,TGCGCCAGCAGCTCGGGAGGACCGGACATTCAGTACTTC
TRBJ1-3,-,TRBV4-2,-,CASSPGSGNTIYF,TGTGCCAGCAGCCCGGGGTCGGGAAACACCATATATTTT
TRBJ2-2,-,TRBV4-1,-,CASSQFGGAGELFF,TGCGCCAGCAGCCAATTTGGAGGCGCCGGGGAGCTGTTTTTT
TRBJ2-5,-,TRBV30,-,CAWSVWDKETQYF,TGTGCCTGGAGTGTATGGGACAAAGAGACCCAGTACTTC
TRBJ1-4,once,TRBV7-2,TRBD1,CASSLTTGVSEKLFF,TGTGCCAGCAGCTTAACAACAGGGGTTAGTGAAAAACTGTTTTTT
TRBJ1-1,-,TRBV7-2,-,CASSLMTRQNTEAFF,TGTGCCAGCAGCCTAATGACCCGACAGAACACTGAAGCTTTCTTT
TRBJ2-3,-,TRBV5-1,-,CASSLMGYGTDTQYF,TGCGCCAGCAGCTTAATGGGCTATGGCACAGATACGCAGTATTTT
TRBJ1-1,-,TRBV30,-,CAWSGASREYTEAFF,TGTGCCTGGAGTGGGGCATCGAGGGAGTACACTGAAGCTTTCTTT
TRBJ2-1,-,TRBV9,-,CASSPWIKGGNEQFF,TGTGCCAGCAGCCCTTGGATAAAAGGGGGCAATGAGCAGTTCTTC
TRBJ2-1,-,TRBV4-1,-,CASSQGAKGRGNEQFF,TGCGCCAGCAGCCAAGGGGCGAAGGGGAGGGGGAATGAGCAGTTCTTC
TRBJ2-1,-,TRBV7-6,TRBD1,CASSDQQGTRGEQFF,TGTGCCAGCAGCGATCAACAGGGGACGAGGGGTGAGCAGTTCTTC
TRBJ1-5,-,TRBV7-8,-,CASSQGAGGQPQHF,TGTGCCAGCAGTCAAGGCGCGGGCGGTCAGCCCCAGCATTTT
TRBJ2-1,once,TRBV6-1,-,CASSEVRAAPLAQFF,TGTGCCAGCAGTGAAGTTCGAGCGGCCCCCTTGGCCCAGTTCTTC
TRBJ2-3,-,TRBV6-4,-,CASSGTGTGTQYF,TGTGCCAGCAGTGGCACCGGGACTGGAACGCAGTATTTT
TRBJ2-2,once,TRBV9,TRBD1,CASSPWGTANTGELFF,TGTGCCAGCAGCCCCTGGGGGACAGCCAACACCGGGGAGCTGTTTTTT
TRBJ2-5,-,TRBV6-5,TRBD1,CASTTGGKTQYF,TGTGCCAGCACAACAGGGGGGAAGACCCAGTACTTC
TRBJ2-7,-,TRBV6-1,TRBD1,CASRPGGINEQYF,TGTGCCAGCAGACCAGGGGGCATCAACGAGCAGTACTTC
TRBJ2-5,few,TRBV4-2,TRBD1,CASSQLLGTGEETQYF,TGTGCCAGCAGCCAATTGCTCGGGACAGGGGAAGAGACCCAGTACTTC
TRBJ1-1,-,TRBV7-8,-,CASSLSGGASEAFF,TGTGCCAGCAGCTTAAGTGGGGGCGCGTCTGAAGCTTTCTTT
TRBJ2-3,-,TRBV4-3,TRBD1,CASSQDEALTGGADTQYF,TGCGCCAGCAGCCAAGATGAAGCATTGACAGGGGGCGCGGATACGCAGTATTTT
TRBJ2-2,-,TRBV28,-,CASSFPGRTGELFF,TGTGCCAGCAGTTTTCCAGGGCGCACCGGGGAGCTGTTTTTT
TRBJ1-5,once,TRBV30,-,CAWSVSGSNQPQHF,TGTGCCTGGAGTGTGTCCGGGAGCAATCAGCCCCAGCATTTT
TRBJ1-2,-,TRBV5-4,-,CASSLGGRDPYGYTF,TGTGCCAGCAGCTTGGGGGGGAGGGACCCCTATGGCTACACCTTC
TRBJ2-3,-,TRBV4-1,-,CASSQPRDTQYF,TGCGCCAGCAGCCAGCCGCGGGATACGCAGTATTTT
TRBJ1-2,once,TRBV25-1,TRBD1,CASSEAGQGFYYGYTF,TGTGCCAGCAGTGAAGCGGGACAGGGGTTTTACTATGGCTACACCTTC
TRBJ2-3,-,TRBV6-5,TRBD1,CASTTGGNTDTQYF,TGTGCCAGCACCACAGGGGGCAACACAGATACGCAGTATTTT
TRBJ2-2,few,TRBV6-1,TRBD1,CASSPRQGGTGELFF,TGTGCCAGCAGCCCCAGACAGGGCGGTACCGGGGAGCTGTTTTTT
TRBJ1-1,-,TRBV27,TRBD1,CASSPRGGGVDTEAFF,TGTGCCAGCAGTCCTCGAGGAGGGGGCGTGGACACTGAAGCTTTCTTT
TRBJ1-2,-,TRBV4-1,TRBD1,CASSQAGQGGGYTF,TGCGCCAGCAGCCAAGCGGGCCAGGGGGGTGGCTACACCTTC
TRBJ2-1,-,TRBV29-1,TRBD1,CSVDYGTGGLGEQFF,TGCAGCGTTGATTACGGGACAGGGGGATTGGGTGAGCAGTTCTTC
TRBJ2-3,once,TRBV5-1,-,CASSLEKGRDTQYF,TGCGCCAGCAGCTTGGAAAAGGGGCGAGATACGCAGTATTTT
TRBJ1-1,-,TRBV2,TRBD1,CASSYPVGGGGAFF,TGTGCCAGCAGTTACCCGGTAGGGGGCGGTGGAGCTTTCTTT
TRBJ1-6,-,TRBV5-1,-,CASSLETGRGGGSPLHF,TGCGCCAGCAGCTTGGAAACGGGACGGGGAGGAGGTTCACCCCTCCACTTT
TRBJ1-5,-,TRBV5-1,-,CASRVGANSNQPQHF,TGCGCCAGCAGGGTAGGAGCGAATAGCAATCAGCCCCAGCATTTT
TRBJ1-1,-,TRBV5-1,TRBD1,CASSLIIGTGDKDTEAFF,TGCGCCAGCAGCTTGATAATCGGGACAGGGGATAAGGACACTGAAGCTTTCTTT
TRBJ1-1,-,TRBV18,TRBD1,CASSEQGAPNTEAFF,TGTGCCAGCTCAGAACAGGGGGCGCCGAACACTGAAGCTTTCTTT
TRBJ1-3,-,TRBV9,-,CASSVAGGAPSGNTIYF,TGTGCCAGCAGCGTAGCTGGAGGGGCGCCCTCTGGAAACACCATATATTTT
TRBJ2-7,few,TRBV10-1,-,CASYQGDYEQYF,TGCGCCAGCTATCAGGGCGATTACGAGCAGTACTTC
TRBJ2-3,-,TRBV5-1,-,CASSLTGYETDTQYF,TGCGCCAGCAGCTTGACAGGGTACGAAACAGATACGCAGTATTTT
TRBJ2-5,-,TRBV2,-,CASSDLVGETQYF,TGTGCCAGCAGTGACCTAGTCGGTGAGACCCAGTACTTC
TRBJ2-3,-,TRBV6-1,-,CASSELLYTSTDTQYF,TGTGCCAGCAGTGAACTCCTGTATACTAGCACAGATACGCAGTATTTT
TRBJ1-2,-,TRBV30,TRBD1,CAWSVYRGTNYGYTF,TGTGCCTGGAGTGTCTACAGGGGTACTAACTATGGCTACACCTTC
TRBJ2-2,-,TRBV5-1,TRBD1,CASSRRTGNTGELFF,TGCGCCAGCAGCAGGCGGACAGGGAACACCGGGGAGCTGTTTTTT
TRBJ1-2,-,TRBV7-9,TRBD1,CSSSLSGSQGASNGYTF,TGTTCCAGCAGCTTAAGTGGCAGTCAGGGGGCATCTAATGGCTACACCTTC
TRBJ1-1,-,TRBV10-3,-,CAISPPGQNTEAFF,TGTGCCATCAGTCCCCCTGGGCAGAACACTGAAGCTTTCTTT
TRBJ2-1,few,TRBV6-6,TRBD1,CASSYDRGGYNEQFF,TGTGCCAGCAGTTACGACAGGGGAGGCTACAATGAGCAGTTCTTC
TRBJ1-5,-,TRBV7-2,TRBD1,CASSFLDREYQPQHF,TGTGCCAGCAGCTTTTTGGACAGGGAGTATCAGCCCCAGCATTTT